This is a list of T cell receptor beta chains from one sample in a study of blood T cells in healthy people across ages. TCRdb redid the calling of the 5' RACE reads with MiXCR, one entry per CDR3 protein. The table has over a million distinct CDR3 sequences, 35% to 45% seen once. Sequencing used blood. Source of these receptors: a woman younger than 35 in good health. Each CDR3 is given with its conserved first and last residue. A D gene is named only where the DNA matches it firmly. Clone size is given for some rows only: seen once, a few or many times, or a class if the clone is expanded.

CDR3 length,V gene,J gene,clone size,D gene,CDR3 DNA,CDR3 protein
16,TRBV7-9,TRBJ1-2,NA,NA,TGTGCCAGCAGCCCCATCCCCGGGGAGGTCCCCTATGGCTACACCTTC,CASSPIPGEVPYGYTF
14,TRBV10-3,TRBJ2-3,few,NA,TGTGCCATCAGTGAAGTGGGAGAGGCAGATACGCAGTATTTT,CAISEVGEADTQYF
16,TRBV9,TRBJ1-4,NA,NA,TGTGCCAGCAGCCCCGGACTGACTGCAACTAATGAAAAACTGTTTTTT,CASSPGLTATNEKLFF
11,TRBV7-2,TRBJ2-1,NA,NA,TGTGCCAGCAGCTCAAACCATGAGCAGTTCTTC,CASSSNHEQFF
13,TRBV6-1,TRBJ1-2,NA,NA,TGTGCCAGCAGTGAAGGGTGGAGATCGGGCTACACCTTC,CASSEGWRSGYTF
11,TRBV28,TRBJ2-1,few,TRBD1,TGTGCCAGCAGCCTAGGACAGGGACTGTTCTTC,CASSLGQGLFF
16,TRBV7-8,TRBJ2-3,NA,NA,TGTGCCAGCAGCTTAGAAGGGATCCCCCCCACAGATACGCAGTATTTT,CASSLEGIPPTDTQYF
15,TRBV27,TRBJ2-5,NA,TRBD2,TGTGCCAGCAGTTTCTATTCTAGCGGGGTAGAGACCCAGTACTTC,CASSFYSSGVETQYF
13,TRBV13,TRBJ2-4,once,NA,TGTGCCAGCAGCTTAACCCCTAGCGAGATTCAGTACTTC,CASSLTPSEIQYF
13,TRBV7-2,TRBJ1-1,NA,NA,TGTGCCAGCATCCTAAATAACCGGGGTGAAGCTTTCTTT,CASILNNRGEAFF
15,TRBV10-3,TRBJ1-6,NA,TRBD1,TGTGCCATCAGTGGGGAACAGGGGTATAATTCACCCCTCCACTTT,CAISGEQGYNSPLHF
12,TRBV10-3,TRBJ2-5,few,TRBD2,TGTGCCACGACGGGGGGGGAAGAGACCCAGTACTTC,CATTGGEETQYF
17,TRBV27,TRBJ2-3,few,TRBD1,TGTGCCAGCAGAGACATCCCGTTCCCAGGGGGTCTAGATACGCAGTATTTT,CASRDIPFPGGLDTQYF
13,TRBV6-5,TRBJ2-7,NA,NA,TGTGCCAGCAGTTACCGTAAGGGTTACGAGCAGTACTTC,CASSYRKGYEQYF
16,TRBV18,TRBJ2-7,NA,TRBD2,TGTGCCAGCTCACCGACTAGCGGGAGTGCCTCCTACGAGCAGTACTTC,CASSPTSGSASYEQYF
13,TRBV6-2/TRBV6-3,TRBJ1-4,NA,NA,TGTGCCAGCAGCCGCCCCATGGGTGAAAAACTGTTTTTT,CASSRPMGEKLFF
14,TRBV6-1,TRBJ2-7,NA,NA,TGTGCCAGCAGTGAAAGCAGGGGTTCTTACGAGCAGTACTTC,CASSESRGSYEQYF
15,TRBV5-1,TRBJ1-6,NA,NA,TGCGCCAGCAGCACGGGCGGACCGGCTGAGGGGGCCCTCCACTTT,CASSTGGPAEGALHF
13,TRBV9,TRBJ2-3,few,NA,TGTGCCAGCAGCGGGGGGACCTTTGCTACGCAGTATTTT,CASSGGTFATQYF
15,TRBV5-1,TRBJ1-2,NA,NA,TGCGCCAGCAGCTCCTCCTCAGGGACGACGAATGGCTACACCTTC,CASSSSSGTTNGYTF
15,TRBV4-1,TRBJ1-5,many,NA,TGCGCCAGCAGCCAAGATGGGGCAGGGGATCAGCCCCAGCATTTT,CASSQDGAGDQPQHF
15,TRBV5-1,TRBJ2-5,many,TRBD2,TGCGCCAGCAGCTCGTTGACTAGCGGACAAGAGACCCAGTACTTC,CASSSLTSGQETQYF
15,TRBV24-1,TRBJ2-7,few,NA,TGTGCCACCAGGCCGTCGGCAGTTTTCTCCTACGAGCAGTACTTC,CATRPSAVFSYEQYF
14,TRBV7-9,TRBJ2-1,NA,TRBD2,TGTGCCAGCACGAGCGGGATCGGCGGCAATGAGCAGTTCTTC,CASTSGIGGNEQFF
16,TRBV27,TRBJ1-2,few,NA,TGTGCCAGCAGTCGCGCGGCGGGGAACGTAAACTATGGCTACACCTTC,CASSRAAGNVNYGYTF
17,TRBV12-3/TRBV12-4,TRBJ2-6,NA,NA,TGTGCCAGCAGTTTAAACCCCCTTCTGACTGGGGCCAACGTCCTGACTTTC,CASSLNPLLTGANVLTF
14,TRBV28,TRBJ2-7,NA,TRBD1,TGTGCCAGCAGTAAACCGGGACAGGGAGTCGAGCAGTACTTC,CASSKPGQGVEQYF
17,TRBV29-1,TRBJ2-5,NA,TRBD2,TGCAGCGTTGAAGGCGGGGTTAGCGGGAGGACCGACAATGAGCAGTACTTC,CSVEGGVSGRTDNEQYF
14,TRBV7-9,TRBJ1-4,few,NA,TGTGCCAGCAGCTCTGGGGCCCTTAATGAAAAACTGTTTTTT,CASSSGALNEKLFF